Presented here are 16 T cell receptor beta chains from one specimen sequenced in a study of cytomegalovirus exposure and HLA in healthy donors. Primers included in the PCR were 60 Vbeta and 13 Jbeta primers. Clones were read by immunoSEQ multiplex PCR, and TCRdb kept only the in-frame ones, dropping some. The table includes under 150,000 clones, 50% to 65% detected once. Sequencing used PBMCs. These receptors all stem from a man aged 40-49 years in good health and CMV-seropositive.

The CDR3 DNA reads TGTGCCAGCAGCGCGGACAAAGCCTATAATTCACCCCTCCACTTT. Encoded protein: CASSADKAYNSPLHF. This chain uses TRBV7-9 with TRBJ1-6; D possibly corresponds to TRBD1 (5 bases). The germline V gene has CDR1 SEHNR and CDR2 FQNEAQ (reference sequence). CDR3 size: 15 residues. With 5 bases removed from V and 2 bases from J, the gap between germline ends came to 10 bases.

This clone was seen more than once but under ten times. CDR3 nucleotides: TGTGCCAGCAGCTCCGGGACAGGGAGCACAGATACGCAGTATTTT. Translating it yields CASSSGTGSTDTQYF. V gene TRBV11-3 combines with J gene TRBJ2-3; TRBD1 agrees at 9 bases. Germline CDR1 and CDR2: SGHNT and YENEEA. V lost 4 bases, J lost 0 bases, and 2 bases stayed unmatched. The CDR3 contains 15 residues.

V and J are TRBV28 and TRBJ1-1, with D unresolved. The CDR3 length is 11 residues. Germline V gene sequence: CDR1 MDHEN, CDR2 SYDVKM. V was pared by 6 bases and J by 7 bases, with 9 bases between. CDR3 in amino acids: CASRWEVEAFF. CDR3 nucleotides: TGTGCCAGCAGGTGGGAGGTTGAAGCTTTCTTT. Supplemented by reference TRBV28 and TRBJ1-1, the full variable domain reads DVKVTQSSRYLVKRTGEKVFLECVQDMDHENMFWYRQDPGLGLRLIYFSYDVKMKEKGDIPEGYSVSREKKERFSLILESASTNQTSMYLCASRWEVEAFFGQGTRLTVV.

The chain combines TRBV2 with TRBJ2-3; 11 nucleotides match TRBD2. CDR1 is SNHLY, CDR2 FYNNEI, per germline. Trimming removed 6 bases from V and 1 base from J; junction bases left unmatched: 6. This CDR3 is built from 16 residues. CDR3 nucleotides: TGTGCCAGCAGCTTGAGACTAGCGGGACGCACAGATACGCAGTATTTT. Translated: CASSLRLAGRTDTQYF.

The chain recombines TRBV19 with TRBJ1-5; TRBD1 aligns across 11 bases. The CDR3 is made up of 13 amino acids. Germline lookup yields CDR1 LNHDA and CDR2 SQIVND (reference sequence). The ends lost 9 bases at V and 6 bases at J; junction bases unmatched: 4. DNA of the CDR3: TGTGCCAGGCGGGACAGGGGGATTCAGCCCCAGCATTTT. It translates to CARRDRGIQPQHF.

The rearrangement links TRBV11-2 to TRBJ2-7, with TRBD1 identical over 7 bases. This CDR3 is built from 14 residues. Germline loops: CDR1 SGHAT, CDR2 FQNNGV. The trim removed 1 base at V and 6 bases at J, leaving 6 bases unmatched. CDR3 protein: CASSLGPSGGEQYF. The CDR3, as DNA: TGTGCCAGCAGCTTAGGCCCCTCAGGGGGCGAGCAGTACTTC.

This clone was found a few times. V gene TRBV5-5 combines with J gene TRBJ1-5; no definite D call. The germline V and J ends were trimmed by 0 bases and 6 bases, with 13 bases remaining between them. The CDR3 length is 15 residues. Germline lookup yields CDR1 SGHKS and CDR2 YYEKEE (reference sequence). CDR3 nucleotides: TGTGCCAGCAGCTTGGGGGCAAATTTAATTCAGCCCCAGCATTTT. It encodes CASSLGANLIQPQHF.

The chain couples TRBV18 to TRBJ1-3; 8 positions agree with TRBD1. The CDR3 spans 14 residues. Germline assignment: CDR1 KGHSH and CDR2 LQKENI. Trimming removed 5 bases from V and 4 bases from J; junction bases left unmatched: 4. For the CDR3, the DNA is TGTGCCAGCTCAGCAGGGGGCAGCGGAAACACCATATATTTT. Translation: CASSAGGSGNTIYF.

The chain couples TRBV18 to TRBJ1-5, with 12 bases lining up with TRBD1. The germline gives CDR1 KGHSH, CDR2 LQKENI. The CDR3 length is 14 residues. V shed 2 bases and J 7 bases; nucleotides not matched to a gene: 0. The CDR3, as DNA: TGTGCCAGCTCACCAGGGACAGGGGGCCAGCCCCAGCATTTT. It encodes CASSPGTGGQPQHF.

A few counts support this clone. J is TRBJ1-2 and V is TRBV20-1, with 8 bases matching TRBD1. Germline CDR1 reads DFQATT; CDR2 reads SNEGSKA (reference sequence). V shed 5 bases and J 7 bases; nucleotides not matched to a gene: 3. This CDR3 comprises 11 residues. The CDR3 sequence is CSAVDRGGYTF. Written as DNA, the CDR3 is TGCAGTGCTGTCGACAGGGGTGGCTACACCTTC.

The V gene is TRBV6-4, the J gene TRBJ2-7; TRBD2 aligns across 8 bases. CDR3 length: 18 amino acids. V shed 0 bases and J 3 bases; nucleotides not matched to a gene: 13. Per germline, CDR1 MRHNA and CDR2 SNTAGT. For the CDR3, the DNA is TGTGCCAGCAGTGACTCTGTTAGGCAGGCCGGGAGGGGCTACGAGCAGTACTTC. Its protein is CASSDSVRQAGRGYEQYF.

This rearrangement joins TRBV28 to TRBJ1-2, with D unclear. Trimming shortened V by 4 bases and J by 8 bases, and 26 bases separated the two germline ends. The CDR3 has 17 amino acids. Germline-derived CDR1 and CDR2 are MDHEN and SYDVKM. Written as DNA, the CDR3 is TGTGCCAGCAGTTCCCCCCGGGTTAGCCCTGGGGAGGAGGGCTACACCTTC. Translation gives CASSSPRVSPGEEGYTF.

The gene calls are TRBV9 and TRBJ1-2; 8 nucleotides line up with TRBD1. V lost 2 bases and J lost 8; bases outside the gene matches: 17. CDR3 size: 17 residues. The germline V gene encodes CDR1 SGDLS and CDR2 YYNGEE. As DNA, the CDR3 is TGTGCCAGCAGCGTCGGACTTGGGACAGGAGCTTCTCGGGGCTACACCTTC. Residues: CASSVGLGTGASRGYTF. Together with reference TRBV9 and TRBJ1-2, the CDR3 gives the full variable domain: DSGVTQTPKHLITATGQRVTLRCSPRSGDLSVYWYQQSLDQGLQFLIQYYNGEERAKGNILERFSAQQFPDLHSELNLSSLELGDSALYFCASSVGLGTGASRGYTFGSGTRLTVV.

This clone was seen a few times. The chain has TRBV30 and TRBJ2-7; maybe TRBD2 (6 bases). Trimming took 0 bases from V and 6 from J, leaving 12 bases between them. The CDR3 runs to 13 residues. Per germline, CDR1 GTSNPN and CDR2 SVGIG (reference sequence). CDR3 DNA: TGTGCCTGGAGTGTACCGGGACTGGTCGAGCAGTACTTC. It encodes CAWSVPGLVEQYF.

J is TRBJ1-4 and V is TRBV27, with D hard to call. The CDR3 length is 14 residues. Germline assignment: CDR1 MNHEY and CDR2 SMNVEV (reference sequence). With 6 bases removed from V and 8 bases from J, the gap between germline ends came to 16 bases. CDR3 nucleotides: TGTGCCAGCAGGCCGGGATGGGCGGGGGAAAAACTGTTTTTT. Amino acids: CASRPGWAGEKLFF.

This clone is a singleton in its sample. The chain joins TRBV10-1 to TRBJ1-2; 12 bases line up with TRBD1. The CDR3 is 14 amino acids. Losses at the gene ends were 6 bases for V and 7 bases for J; bases not matched to a gene: 6. Germline V gene lookup returns CDR1 WNHNN and CDR2 SYGVQD (reference sequence). The DNA of the CDR3 is TGCGCCAGCAGGACAGGGGACAGGGGGCCTGGCTACACCTTC. Translated: CASRTGDRGPGYTF.